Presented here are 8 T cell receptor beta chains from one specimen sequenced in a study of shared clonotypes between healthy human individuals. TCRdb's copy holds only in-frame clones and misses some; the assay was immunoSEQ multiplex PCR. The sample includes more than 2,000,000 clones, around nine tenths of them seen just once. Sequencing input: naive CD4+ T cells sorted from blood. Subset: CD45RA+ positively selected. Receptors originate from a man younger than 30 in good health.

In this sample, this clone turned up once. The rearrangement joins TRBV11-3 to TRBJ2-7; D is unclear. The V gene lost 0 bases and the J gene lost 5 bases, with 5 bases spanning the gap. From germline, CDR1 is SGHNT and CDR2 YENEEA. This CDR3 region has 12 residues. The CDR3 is CASSLEANEQYF. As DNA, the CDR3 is TGTGCCAGCAGCTTAGAGGCGAACGAGCAGTACTTC.

CDR3 nucleotide sequence: TGTGCCAGCAGTTACGACGGAATCACAGATACGCAGTATTTT. Encoded protein: CASSYDGITDTQYF. The chain is built from TRBV6-5 and TRBJ2-3; D is ambiguous. Germline CDR1 MNHEY, CDR2 SVGAGI. This CDR3 comprises 14 residues. V shed 2 bases and J shed 2 bases, with 8 bases lying between them.

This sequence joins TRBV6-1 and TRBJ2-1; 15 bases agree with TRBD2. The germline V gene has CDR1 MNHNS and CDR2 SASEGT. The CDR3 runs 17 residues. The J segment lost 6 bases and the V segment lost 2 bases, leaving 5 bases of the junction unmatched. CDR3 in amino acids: CASSELGLAGGRNEQFF. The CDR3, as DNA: TGTGCCAGCAGTGAATTGGGACTAGCGGGGGGTCGCAATGAGCAGTTCTTC.

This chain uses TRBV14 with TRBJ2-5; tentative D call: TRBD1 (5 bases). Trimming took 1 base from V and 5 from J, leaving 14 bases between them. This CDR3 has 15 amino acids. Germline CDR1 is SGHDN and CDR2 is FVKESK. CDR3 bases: TGTGCCAGCAGCCAAGGTTTGCGGACAAGCGAGACCCAGTACTTC. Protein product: CASSQGLRTSETQYF.

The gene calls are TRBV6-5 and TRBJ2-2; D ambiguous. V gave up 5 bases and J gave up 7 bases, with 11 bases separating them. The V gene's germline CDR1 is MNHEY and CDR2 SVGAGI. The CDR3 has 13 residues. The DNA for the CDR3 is TGTGCCAGCAGTGCCCTCCGAGGCGGGGAGCTGTTTTTT. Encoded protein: CASSALRGGELFF.

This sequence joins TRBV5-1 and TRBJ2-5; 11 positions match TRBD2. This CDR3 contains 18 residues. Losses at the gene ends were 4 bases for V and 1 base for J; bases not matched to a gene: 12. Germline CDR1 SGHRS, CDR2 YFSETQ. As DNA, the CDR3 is TGCGCCAGCAGCACCGGACTAGCGGGTGCACCCGTCCAAGAGACCCAGTACTTC. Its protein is CASSTGLAGAPVQETQYF.

The CDR3: CASSLGDREEDEQYF. CDR3 bases: TGTGCCAGCAGCTTGGGGGACAGGGAGGAAGACGAGCAGTACTTC. The V gene is TRBV7-9, the J gene TRBJ2-7, with 9 bases matching TRBD1. Trimming removed 3 bases from V and 5 bases from J; junction bases left unmatched: 8. Germline-derived CDR1 and CDR2 are SEHNR and FQNEAQ (reference sequence). The CDR3 has 15 amino acids.

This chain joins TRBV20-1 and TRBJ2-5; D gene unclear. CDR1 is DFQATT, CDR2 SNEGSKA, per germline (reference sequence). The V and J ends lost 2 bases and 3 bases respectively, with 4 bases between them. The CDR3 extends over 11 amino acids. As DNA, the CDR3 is TGCAGTGCTAGACATAAAGAGACCCAGTACTTC. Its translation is CSARHKETQYF.